This T cell receptor beta chain originates from a study of type 1 regulatory T cells. In the study overall: T-allo10 is a Tr1-enriched, alloantigen-specific CD4 T cell product made in vitro.

Each CDR3 protein is one row after TCRdb ran MiXCR on the reads. The data show about 68,000 distinct CDR3 sequences, with around 60% seen just once and 7.6% held by the top ten. Only a few counts were recorded for this clonotype. Its antigen is still unknown. V was pared by 6 bases and J by 6 bases, with 24 bases between. The germline V gene encodes CDR1 MNHNS and CDR2 SASEGT. CDR3 length: 16 amino acids. The clonotype was recovered from a human donor in good health. Sequenced material: cultured T cells, either the whole culture or a sorted T cell fraction (not recorded which). Specified subset: Tr1-enriched cell product generated in vitro against host alloantigens. The V call is TRBV6-1, the J call TRBJ2-7; possible D gene TRBD2, 7 bases. The CDR3 DNA follows: TGTGCCAGCAGCGCAGGGGCTAGCGGATCCCTATCCGAGCAGTACTTC. Amino acids: CASSAGASGSLSEQYF.